These 27 T cell receptor beta chains were sequenced from one sample in a study of graft-versus-host responses after intestinal transplantation. Produced via immunoSEQ multiplex PCR; TCRdb's table is partial and in-frame only. The table shows some 70,000 clones, with about nine tenths occurring only once. No cognate antigen is known for these TCRs. The source was unstimulated CD8+ T cells sorted from spleen or lymph node cells, collected before transplant. The receptors come from a human donor who was the organ donor for an intestinal transplant.

V is TRBV19 and J is TRBJ1-1; D uncertain. Germline loops: CDR1 LNHDA, CDR2 SQIVND (reference sequence). Between the trimmed V and J ends, which lost 6 bases and 0 bases, there was a span of 17 bases. The CDR3 spans 16 residues. As DNA, the CDR3 is TGTGCCAGTAGCTTCACAATAGTCCACATGAACACTGAAGCTTTCTTT. This encodes CASSFTIVHMNTEAFF.

The V and J genes are TRBV28 and TRBJ1-2; no firm D call. The germline V gene has CDR1 MDHEN and CDR2 SYDVKM. The V end lost 6 bases, the J end lost 2 bases, and 13 bases lay between the germline ends. This CDR3 region has 14 residues. CDR3 in amino acids: CASRYSSSNYGYTF. The CDR3 nucleotides are TGTGCCAGCAGGTACAGTAGTTCAAACTATGGCTACACCTTC.

The rearrangement uses TRBV9 and TRBJ2-1; 7 bases agree with TRBD2. Germline values: CDR1 SGDLS, CDR2 YYNGEE. The CDR3 is 14 amino acids. V gave up 4 bases and J gave up 3 bases; unmatched junction bases: 4. Here the CDR3 DNA reads TGTGCCAGCAGCTTCCGGGACTACTACAATGAGCAGTTCTTC. Amino acids: CASSFRDYYNEQFF.

This clone was detected once. This chain links TRBV4-1 with TRBJ2-7, with a weak D call TRBD1 (5 bases). Germline-derived CDR1 and CDR2 are MGHRA and YSYEKL. Trimming took off 1 base at V and 0 bases at J, with 22 bases between the two ends. This CDR3 is built from 19 residues. The CDR3 region is CASSQVVLAVRRGSYEQYF. The CDR3 nucleotides read TGCGCCAGCAGCCAAGTGGTTCTGGCTGTAAGAAGGGGCTCCTACGAGCAGTACTTC.

This clone appeared a single time. The V call is TRBV5-1, the J call TRBJ1-3; D unresolved. The germline V gene has CDR1 SGHRS and CDR2 YFSETQ. Trimming cost V 2 bases and J 4 bases, with 10 bases left between them. The CDR3 runs to 14 residues. CDR3 loop: CASSLGGFGNTIYF. The CDR3, as DNA: TGCGCCAGCAGCTTAGGAGGATTCGGAAACACCATATATTTT.

In this sample, this clone turned up a few times. This chain connects TRBV4-1 to TRBJ1-2, with TRBD1 matching 9 bases. Germline values: CDR1 MGHRA, CDR2 YSYEKL. This CDR3 has 15 amino acids. The junction had 12 bases not matched to a gene; V was cut back by 6 bases and J by 7 bases. CDR3: CASSPGTGLFSGYTF. In DNA form, the CDR3 reads TGCGCCAGCAGTCCAGGGACAGGGTTATTCTCTGGCTACACCTTC.

The sample holds one count of this clone. The gene calls are TRBV9 and TRBJ1-4; TRBD1 might be the D (6 bases). Germline V gene lookup returns CDR1 SGDLS and CDR2 YYNGEE. V shed 4 bases and J shed 6 bases, with 13 bases lying between them. This CDR3 region has 14 residues. CDR3 nucleotide sequence: TGTGCCAGCAGCTATGGGACAAGGGATGAAAAACTGTTTTTT. Translated: CASSYGTRDEKLFF.

Comments on this clone: An end of the junction does not agree with germline; a read error may underlie this. The chain carries TRBV9 and TRBJ2-7; D may be TRBD1 (5 bases). The CDR3 spans 15 residues. CDR1 and CDR2 from the germline V gene are SGDLS and YYNGEE. CDR3 amino acids: CASNVGQQATYEQYF. Written as DNA, the CDR3 is TGTGCCAGCAACGTAGGACAACAGGCGACCTACGAGCAGTACTTC.

The chain links TRBV5-1 to TRBJ1-1, with 10 bases matching TRBD1. The CDR3 loop spans 14 amino acids. Germline lookup yields CDR1 SGHRS and CDR2 YFSETQ. The V and J ends lost 1 base and 11 bases, in that order; junction bases with no gene match: 8. This CDR3 reads CASSLRGTGDSAFF. The CDR3 bases are TGCGCCAGCAGCTTGAGGGGGACAGGGGATTCGGCTTTCTTT.

The chain employs TRBV5-6 and TRBJ2-1; perhaps TRBD1 as D (5 bases). The CDR3 sequence is 14 residues long. V shed 0 bases and J shed 5 bases, with 9 bases lying between them. The germline CDR1 and CDR2 sequences are SGHDT and YYEEEE. The chain's CDR3 is CASSLGTFHNEQFF. In DNA form, the CDR3 reads TGTGCCAGCAGCTTGGGGACATTCCACAATGAGCAGTTCTTC.

J is TRBJ1-1 and V is TRBV30; D is unclear. Trimming took 1 base from V and 1 from J, leaving 4 bases between them. The CDR3 has 12 residues. Germline values: CDR1 GTSNPN, CDR2 SVGIG (reference sequence). Here the CDR3 reads CAWSDGNTEAFF. Here the CDR3 DNA reads TGTGCCTGGAGTGACGGGAACACTGAAGCTTTCTTT.

The rearrangement joins TRBV5-6 to TRBJ1-5; 8 nucleotides line up with TRBD1. This CDR3 is 15 amino acids long. Germline CDR1 reads SGHDT; CDR2 reads YYEEEE. V shed 2 bases and J 4 bases; nucleotides not matched to a gene: 5. The CDR3 region is CASSLTGGKNQPQHF. In DNA, the CDR3 is TGTGCCAGCAGCTTAACAGGGGGGAAAAATCAGCCCCAGCATTTT.

This clone was detected once. The V call is TRBV10-3, the J call TRBJ1-4; no reliable D call. Deletions cut 3 bases from V and 8 bases from J, with 10 bases between. Germline V gene lookup returns CDR1 ENHRY and CDR2 SYGVKD. There are 13 residues in the CDR3. The CDR3 DNA reads as TGTGCCATCAGTGATTTGGCAGGAGAAAAACTGTTTTTT. Its translation: CAISDLAGEKLFF.

V usage is TRBV29-1 and J usage is TRBJ1-1; TRBD1 agrees at 8 bases. V shed 4 bases, J shed 4 bases, and the junction held 2 bases outside the gene matches. Germline CDR1 SQVTM, CDR2 ANQGSEA. This CDR3 has 12 residues. Written as DNA, the CDR3 is TGCAGCGTTGCAGGGGGCAGCACTGAAGCTTTCTTT. This gives the protein CSVAGGSTEAFF. Full variable domain (rest looked up from reference TRBV29-1 and TRBJ1-1): SAVISQKPSRDICQRGTSLTIQCQVDSQVTMMFWYRQQPGQSLTLIATANQGSEATYESGFVIDKFPISRPNLTFSTLTVSNMSPEDSSIYLCSVAGGSTEAFFGQGTRLTVV.

The J gene is TRBJ2-1, the V gene TRBV5-1; no firm D call. Germline-derived CDR1 and CDR2 are SGHRS and YFSETQ. V lost 1 base and J 7 bases, leaving 6 bases between the germline ends. CDR3 length equals 12 residues. In DNA form, the CDR3 reads TGCGCCAGCAGCTTGTGGGGTAATGAGCAGTTCTTC. Protein product: CASSLWGNEQFF. The full variable domain, completed using reference TRBV5-1 and TRBJ2-1, is KAGVTQTPRYLIKTRGQQVTLSCSPISGHRSVSWYQQTPGQGLQFLFEYFSETQRNKGNFPGRFSGRQFSNSRSEMNVSTLELGDSALYLCASSLWGNEQFFGPGTRLTVL.

This clone was detected only once. This chain uses TRBV5-4 with TRBJ2-7; D perhaps matches TRBD1 (6 bases). Trimming took 5 bases from V and 3 from J, leaving 12 bases between them. CDR1 is SGHNT and CDR2 is YYREEE in the germline V gene (reference sequence). This CDR3 spans 13 amino acids. The CDR3: CASRALDSYEQYF. The CDR3 bases are TGTGCCAGCAGGGCCCTGGACAGCTACGAGCAGTACTTC.

Relative to its sample, this clone is medium-sized. The chain recombines TRBV4-2 with TRBJ2-2; TRBD2 aligns across 8 bases. The V gene end was trimmed by 0 bases and the J gene end by 6 bases; junction bases not matched to a gene: 3. This CDR3 comprises 15 residues. The germline CDR1 and CDR2 sequences are LGHNA and YNFKEQ. This chain's CDR3 is CASSQDHGGAGELFF. The CDR3 DNA sequence: TGTGCCAGCAGCCAAGATCACGGGGGGGCCGGGGAGCTGTTTTTT.

The sample holds one count of this clone. The CDR3 nucleotides are TGTGCCAGCAGCCCGAGACAGGCCCTCTTGGGGACTGAAGCTTTCTTT. It is translated as CASSPRQALLGTEAFF. This chain uses TRBV4-2 with TRBJ1-1; D perhaps matches TRBD1 (6 bases). The CDR3 runs 16 residues. Germline CDR1 is LGHNA and CDR2 is YNFKEQ. V lost 4 bases to trimming and J lost 5 bases, with 20 bases between them.

The chain couples TRBV9 to TRBJ2-1, with 8 positions matching TRBD2. The J segment lost 1 base and the V segment lost 0 bases, leaving 9 bases of the junction unmatched. This CDR3 region has 18 residues. CDR1 is SGDLS, CDR2 YYNGEE, per germline. In DNA form, the CDR3 reads TGTGCCAGCAGCGTAGCTCGGGGGGGCGTTCTGTCCTACAATGAGCAGTTCTTC. Its protein is CASSVARGGVLSYNEQFF.

This chain uses TRBV5-1 with TRBJ1-2; maybe TRBD1 (6 bases). This CDR3 is built from 14 residues. The V end was cut by 1 base, the J end by 6 bases, with 13 bases between. Germline V gene data show CDR1 as SGHRS and CDR2 as YFSETQ. CDR3 sequence: CASSLRQGTDGYTF. CDR3 DNA: TGCGCCAGCAGCTTGAGGCAGGGGACTGATGGCTACACCTTC. Together with reference TRBV5-1 and TRBJ1-2, the CDR3 gives the full variable domain: KAGVTQTPRYLIKTRGQQVTLSCSPISGHRSVSWYQQTPGQGLQFLFEYFSETQRNKGNFPGRFSGRQFSNSRSEMNVSTLELGDSALYLCASSLRQGTDGYTFGSGTRLTVV.

V gene TRBV6-1 combines with J gene TRBJ2-1; 9 nucleotides agree with TRBD1. Germline V gene data show CDR1 as MNHNS and CDR2 as SASEGT. The CDR3 length is 15 residues. Trimming cost V 3 bases and J 6 bases; bases outside gene matches: 6. CDR3: CASSETGTGSNEQFF. CDR3 bases: TGTGCCAGCAGTGAGACCGGGACAGGGAGCAATGAGCAGTTCTTC.

The chain links TRBV15 to TRBJ1-4; 7 nucleotides line up with TRBD1. V trimming: 4 bases; J trimming: 5 bases; junction bases outside the gene matches: 4. This CDR3 spans 14 amino acids. Germline V CDR1 and CDR2: LNHNV, YYDKDF (reference sequence). For the CDR3, the DNA is TGTGCCACCAGCAATAGACAGGGAAATGAAAAACTGTTTTTT. Translating gives CATSNRQGNEKLFF.

The rearrangement joins TRBV5-1 to TRBJ2-3; TRBD2 aligns across 13 bases. V shed 1 base and J 5 bases; nucleotides not matched to a gene: 4. This CDR3 has 16 residues. Germline CDR1 and CDR2: SGHRS and YFSETQ. The CDR3 spells CASSLKTSGGVDTQYF. CDR3 in DNA: TGCGCCAGCAGCTTGAAAACTAGCGGGGGGGTAGATACGCAGTATTTT.

The chain employs TRBV19 and TRBJ1-1; the match to TRBD1 covers 10 bases. Trimming took 4 bases from V and 1 from J; bases not matched to a gene: 9. The CDR3 has 17 residues. Per germline, CDR1 LNHDA and CDR2 SQIVND (reference sequence). CDR3 DNA sequence: TGTGCCAGTAGTACCTTAGGACAGGGGGTTCGGAACACTGAAGCTTTCTTT. Protein product: CASSTLGQGVRNTEAFF.

The chain uses TRBV4-1 and TRBJ2-5; 10 bases match TRBD2. The CDR3 totals 17 residues. V lost 6 bases, J lost 5 bases, and 15 bases stayed unmatched. CDR1 and CDR2 (germline): MGHRA, YSYEKL. CDR3 amino acids: CASRKWLAGALWETQYF. The CDR3 DNA reads TGCGCCAGCAGAAAGTGGCTAGCGGGGGCCTTATGGGAGACCCAGTACTTC.

The V gene is TRBV27, the J gene TRBJ2-1; no clear D. V was cut by 6 bases and J by 0 bases, with 15 bases left in between. The CDR3 loop spans 16 amino acids. Germline lookup yields CDR1 MNHEY and CDR2 SMNVEV (reference sequence). The CDR3 loop is CASRDSADGSYNEQFF. CDR3 in DNA: TGTGCCAGCAGGGATTCTGCCGACGGCTCCTACAATGAGCAGTTCTTC.

This chain joins TRBV4-1 and TRBJ2-3; D perhaps matches TRBD1 (5 bases). The CDR3 consists of 20 residues. V lost 0 bases to trimming and J lost 2 bases, with 24 bases between them. The germline gives CDR1 MGHRA, CDR2 YSYEKL. The CDR3 DNA is TGCGCCAGCAGCCAAGATATGCCAGGACAAGTCGGCCCAATCACAGATACGCAGTATTTT. Its protein product is CASSQDMPGQVGPITDTQYF.